Listed here is a single T cell receptor delta chain. Its specificity is unknown. RNA was extracted from the cells and then reverse transcribed. Multiplex PCR used pooled V-gene forward primers and a constant-region reverse primer to amplify CDR3s. TCRdb re-called the multiplex PCR reads with CATT. The sample records under 85,000 delta-chain clones, around 30% being singletons. These data originate in a study of Vδ1+ human thymocytes. Germline lookup yields CDR1 TSWWSYY and CDR2 QGS. This CDR3 spans 22 amino acids. V was pared by 1 base and J by 0 bases, with 19 bases of the junction left unmatched. Broader study findings: Highly polyclonal TRG and TRD repertoires with Gaussian CDR3 length distributions appeared in thymus. Many TRG clonotypes were shared between donors; TRD repertoires were essentially private.

Purity of the sorted Vdelta1+ thymocytes ranged from 98% to 99.6%. The sample was Vdelta1+ gamma-delta thymocytes from the thymus. Subset of the sample: FACS-sorted CD3+ TCRalphabeta- TCRVdelta1+ TCRVdelta2- thymocytes. The chain recombines TRDV1 with TRDJ1, with 11 bases lining up with TRDD3. The sequence came from a boy less than two years old who had congenital heart surgery. Here the CDR3 DNA reads TGTGCTCTTGGGGAACATGCCTATAGGTCACTTCTGGGGGATACCTACACCGATAAACTCATCTTT. Protein sequence: CALGEHAYRSLLGDTYTDKLIF.